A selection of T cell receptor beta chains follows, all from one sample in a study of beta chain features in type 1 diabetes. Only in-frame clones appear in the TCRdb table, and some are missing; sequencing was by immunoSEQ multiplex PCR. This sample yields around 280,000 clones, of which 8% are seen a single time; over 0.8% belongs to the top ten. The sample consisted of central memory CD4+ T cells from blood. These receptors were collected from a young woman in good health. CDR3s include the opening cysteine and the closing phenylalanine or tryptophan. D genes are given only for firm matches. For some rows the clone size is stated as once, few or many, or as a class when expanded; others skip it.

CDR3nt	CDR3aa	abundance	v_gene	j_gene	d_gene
TGTGCCAGCAGCGCCCCCCCCGGGGAGCTGTTTTTT	CASSAPPGELFF	NA	TRBV7-9	TRBJ2-2	NA
TGTGCCAGCAGCTCATCAGGGATGGCTAATGAAAAACTGTTTTTT	CASSSSGMANEKLFF	NA	TRBV5-4	TRBJ1-4	NA
TGCGCCAGCAGCCAAGTTAACAGGGGAGCATCCCAGTACTTC	CASSQVNRGASQYF	NA	TRBV4-3	TRBJ2-5	TRBD1
TGTGCCACCGGGGGCGGGGACCCAGATACGCAGTATTTT	CATGGGDPDTQYF	many	TRBV10-3	TRBJ2-3	NA
TGTGCCAGCAGCCGTACCCCGGGGGACACTGAAGCTTTCTTT	CASSRTPGDTEAFF	many	TRBV7-9	TRBJ1-1	NA
TGTGCCAGCGCCCCCCAGGGAGGAAACACCATATATTTT	CASAPQGGNTIYF	NA	TRBV7-3	TRBJ1-3	NA
TGTGCCAGCAGCCGGACTAGCCAGGGGATGGACCCTCAGCCCCAGCATTTT	CASSRTSQGMDPQPQHF	NA	TRBV7-2	TRBJ1-5	NA
TGTGCCAGCAGTTTATGGGGGGGGCAAGGAAACACCATATATTTT	CASSLWGGQGNTIYF	few	TRBV27	TRBJ1-3	NA
TGTGCCTGGAGTGTATTGGGAGGGGAAGATGAAAAACTGTTTTTT	CAWSVLGGEDEKLFF	NA	TRBV30	TRBJ1-4	NA
TGTGCCAGCAGGGTAGCGAGAAGCACAGATACGCAGTATTTT	CASRVARSTDTQYF	few	TRBV6-5	TRBJ2-3	NA
TGTGCCAGCTCACCCGCTCGACCGAGGCAGGAGCAGTTCTTC	CASSPARPRQEQFF	few	TRBV18	TRBJ2-1	NA
TGTGCCAGCAGCTTAGGAACGATACTCAAAGAGACCCAGTACTTC	CASSLGTILKETQYF	NA	TRBV7-2	TRBJ2-5	NA
TGTGCCAGCAGTGAAAAGACGAGCTACACCTTC	CASSEKTSYTF	NA	TRBV25-1	TRBJ1-2	NA
TGTGCCAGCAGTTCCCCCAGGGGTACGAACACTGAAGCTTTCTTT	CASSSPRGTNTEAFF	few	TRBV28	TRBJ1-1	NA